These 29 T cell receptor beta chains were all obtained from the same sample, sequenced in a study of blood T cell repertoires in COVID-19. The data were produced by immunoSEQ multiplex PCR, yet TCRdb's version contains in-frame clones alone and is incomplete. The data contain roughly 140,000 clones, approximately 87% of them singletons. The specimen sequenced was peripheral blood. The receptors shown here come from a middle-aged woman with acute or convalescent COVID-19.

This rearrangement joins TRBV2 to TRBJ1-5; D ambiguous. The V end lost 4 bases, the J end lost 4 bases, and 11 bases lay between the germline ends. Looked up from germline, CDR1 is SNHLY and CDR2 is FYNNEI. The CDR3 is 14 amino acids. CDR3 protein: CASSVLSGNQPQHF. The CDR3 DNA reads as TGTGCCAGCAGTGTACTGAGCGGGAATCAGCCCCAGCATTTT.

V gene TRBV11-2 combines with J gene TRBJ1-1, with D possibly being TRBD1 (6 bases). The CDR3 sequence is 19 residues long. The germline gives CDR1 SGHAT, CDR2 FQNNGV. V was cut by 4 bases and J by 0 bases, with 24 bases left in between. The CDR3 DNA follows: TGTGCCAGCAGCTACAGGGCTTCCCCTCTCTTGGGGTTGAACACTGAAGCTTTCTTT. It encodes CASSYRASPLLGLNTEAFF. Filled out from reference TRBV11-2 and TRBJ1-1, the complete variable domain reads EAGVAQSPRYKIIEKRQSVAFWCNPISGHATLYWYQQILGQGPKLLIQFQNNGVVDDSQLPKDRFSAERLKGVDSTLKIQPAKLEDSAVYLCASSYRASPLLGLNTEAFFGQGTRLTVV.

The CDR3 nucleotides are TGTGCCAGCAAGCGGGGGCATGGGGCAGATACGCAGTATTTT. Translation gives CASKRGHGADTQYF. This chain links TRBV5-4 with TRBJ2-3; TRBD2 aligns across 8 bases. The length of the CDR3 is 14 residues. Unmatched junction bases numbered 7, after V lost 6 bases and J lost 4 bases. The V gene's germline CDR1 is SGHNT and CDR2 YYREEE (reference sequence).

The chain recombines TRBV6-5 with TRBJ2-7; D may be TRBD1 (8 bases). Trimming left V 7 bases short and J 1 base short, with 14 bases between. This CDR3 has 14 amino acids. Germline V gene lookup returns CDR1 MNHEY and CDR2 SVGAGI. The CDR3 loop is CASKGGTGSYEQYF. CDR3 DNA: TGTGCCAGCAAGGGAGGGACAGGATCCTACGAGCAGTACTTC.

This clone was counted only a few times. V usage is TRBV28 and J usage is TRBJ1-2; 10 bases are a match to TRBD1. This CDR3 spans 16 amino acids. The germline gives CDR1 MDHEN, CDR2 SYDVKM. V trimming: 6 bases; J trimming: 4 bases; junction bases outside the gene matches: 11. The CDR3 sequence: CASSAPGQGTSYGYTF. The CDR3 DNA reads as TGTGCCAGCAGCGCGCCGGGACAGGGGACGAGCTATGGCTACACCTTC.

This clone has just a few counts. This chain connects TRBV4-3 to TRBJ2-4, with 10 nucleotides matching TRBD1. V dropped 0 bases and J dropped 8; count of bases not matched to a gene: 7. CDR3 length: 16 residues. Germline CDR1 reads LGHNA; CDR2 reads YSLEER. CDR3 sequence (DNA): TGCGCCAGCAGCCAAGATCCAGCCGGGACAGGGGACATTCAGTACTTC. Amino acids: CASSQDPAGTGDIQYF.

This clone turned up a few times. The chain is built from TRBV9 and TRBJ2-1, with D possibly TRBD2 on 6 matching bases. Trimming shortened V by 0 bases and J by 7 bases, and 14 bases separated the two germline ends. The germline V gene encodes CDR1 SGDLS and CDR2 YYNGEE. The CDR3 is made up of 15 amino acids. The CDR3 loop reads CASSVETGLKNEQFF. The CDR3 DNA reads TGTGCCAGCAGCGTAGAAACGGGACTCAAAAATGAGCAGTTCTTC. The full variable domain, rest sourced from reference TRBV9 and TRBJ2-1, is DSGVTQTPKHLITATGQRVTLRCSPRSGDLSVYWYQQSLDQGLQFLIQYYNGEERAKGNILERFSAQQFPDLHSELNLSSLELGDSALYFCASSVETGLKNEQFFGPGTRLTVL.

This sequence joins TRBV5-6 and TRBJ2-5; 9 nucleotides agree with TRBD1. CDR3 length: 14 residues. Germline-derived CDR1 and CDR2 are SGHDT and YYEEEE. V lost 5 bases to trimming and J lost 3 bases; unmatched junction nucleotides: 5. In DNA form, the CDR3 reads TGTGCCAGCAGAGGACAGGGGAGAGAAGAGACCCAGTACTTC. Translating gives CASRGQGREETQYF.

J is TRBJ1-6 and V is TRBV7-6, with D perhaps matching TRBD1 (6 bases). The germline V gene has CDR1 SGHVS and CDR2 FNYEAQ. Trimming pared 4 bases from V and 15 bases from J, leaving 19 bases between. The CDR3 totals 14 residues. The CDR3 bases are TGTGCCAGCAGCTCGACTGACGAGGGGGATGTCCTCCACTTT. Amino acid sequence: CASSSTDEGDVLHF. Looking up the rest from reference TRBV7-6 and TRBJ1-6 gives the full variable domain: GAGVSQSPRYKVTKRGQDVALRCDPISGHVSLYWYRQALGQGPEFLTYFNYEAQQDKSGLPNDRFSAERPEGSISTLTIQRTEQRDSAMYRCASSSTDEGDVLHFGNGTRLTVT.

A single count supports this clone. The J gene is TRBJ1-5, the V gene TRBV4-3; no firm D call. Germline assignment: CDR1 LGHNA and CDR2 YSLEER. This CDR3 comprises 18 residues. Trimming left V 1 base short and J 1 base short, with 17 bases between. CDR3 DNA: TGCGCCAGCAGCCAAGTCTTCCCCTCCAGTTGGAGCAATCAGCCCCAGCATTTT. This encodes CASSQVFPSSWSNQPQHF.

This clone occurred once. The chain has TRBV2 and TRBJ1-6; 9 bases match TRBD1. The V and J ends lost 10 bases and 9 bases, in that order; junction bases with no gene match: 7. The CDR3 sequence is 13 residues long. Germline CDR1 is SNHLY and CDR2 is FYNNEI. The CDR3 protein is CATRDRDVSPLHF. CDR3 DNA: TGTGCCACTCGGGACAGGGACGTTTCACCCCTCCACTTT.

This sequence joins TRBV6-5 and TRBJ2-4, with 7 bases matching TRBD2. CDR1 and CDR2 (germline): MNHEY, SVGAGI. The CDR3 has 13 residues. J lost 5 bases, V lost 7 bases, and 5 bases had no gene match. The CDR3 DNA follows: TGTGCCAGCAACGGGAGGAAAGAAAACATTCAGTACTTC. Translated: CASNGRKENIQYF.

This chain links TRBV9 with TRBJ2-7; 9 positions match TRBD2. V shed 0 bases, J shed 2 bases, and the junction held 3 bases outside the gene matches. Germline V gives CDR1 SGDLS, CDR2 YYNGEE. CDR3 length: 15 residues. CDR3 in amino acids: CASSVGTSGPYEQYF. The DNA for the CDR3 is TGTGCCAGCAGCGTAGGCACTAGCGGGCCCTACGAGCAGTACTTC.

This clone was counted ten times or more. This chain uses TRBV9 with TRBJ1-1; 7 positions agree with TRBD1. Germline CDR1 is SGDLS and CDR2 is YYNGEE. V lost 4 bases to trimming and J lost 2 bases; unmatched junction nucleotides: 5. CDR3 size: 14 residues. DNA for the CDR3: TGTGCCAGCAGCTTGGGACAGTCCAACACTGAAGCTTTCTTT. It is translated as CASSLGQSNTEAFF.

Only one count was recorded for this clone. The chain recombines TRBV7-3 with TRBJ2-2; 10 bases map to TRBD1. V lost 5 bases to trimming and J lost 4 bases; unmatched junction nucleotides: 7. CDR3 length equals 16 residues. The germline V gene encodes CDR1 SGHTA and CDR2 FQGTGA. The DNA for the CDR3 is TGTGCCAGCAGCCAAGCCGGGACAGGGGTCACCGGGGAGCTGTTTTTT. It codes for CASSQAGTGVTGELFF. The variable domain in full, with the rest retrieved from reference TRBV7-3 and TRBJ2-2, is GAGVSQTPSNKVTEKGKYVELRCDPISGHTALYWYRQSLGQGPEFLIYFQGTGAADDSGLPNDRFFAVRPEGSVSTLKIQRTERGDSAVYLCASSQAGTGVTGELFFGEGSRLTVL.

The chain has TRBV6-5 and TRBJ1-1; 8 positions match TRBD1. CDR3 size: 15 residues. CDR1 MNHEY and CDR2 SVGAGI come from the germline V gene. Trimming cost V 2 bases and J 4 bases; bases outside gene matches: 6. As DNA, the CDR3 is TGTGCCAGCAGTTACGGACAGGGATTTCGCACTGAAGCTTTCTTT. Translated: CASSYGQGFRTEAFF.

DNA of the CDR3: TGTGCCAGCAGCTTCTACAGGGTAAGGACTAATGAAAAACTGTTTTTT. Amino acid sequence: CASSFYRVRTNEKLFF. The chain combines TRBV13 with TRBJ1-4; TRBD1 might be the D (6 bases). CDR1 PRHDT and CDR2 FYEKMQ come from the germline V gene (reference sequence). The CDR3 length is 16 residues. Deletions cut 3 bases from V and 2 bases from J, with 13 bases between.

The chain combines TRBV19 with TRBJ1-6, with D tentatively TRBD1 (5 bases). Between the trimmed V and J ends, which lost 10 bases and 4 bases, there was a span of 11 bases. Germline loops: CDR1 LNHDA, CDR2 SQIVND (reference sequence). The CDR3 runs 13 residues. The DNA of the CDR3 is TGTGCCACTGCCGACAGATATAATTCACCCCTCCACTTT. Translation gives CATADRYNSPLHF.

V usage is TRBV27 and J usage is TRBJ2-7; 10 bases agree with TRBD1. This CDR3 has 14 residues. CDR1 is MNHEY and CDR2 is SMNVEV in the germline V gene (reference sequence). The trim removed 5 bases at V and 6 bases at J, leaving 7 bases unmatched. The chain's CDR3 is CASSLGQGIGEQYF. The CDR3 coding sequence is TGTGCCAGCAGTCTGGGACAGGGGATAGGCGAGCAGTACTTC.

This rearrangement joins TRBV27 to TRBJ1-2; no definite D call. V gave up 2 bases and J gave up 8 bases, with 15 bases separating them. The CDR3 length is 14 residues. The V gene's germline CDR1 is MNHEY and CDR2 SMNVEV (reference sequence). The CDR3 DNA sequence: TGTGCCAGCAGTTTAGATCGGGGTGCGGGGGGCTACACCTTC. Translated, it gives CASSLDRGAGGYTF.

This chain uses TRBV30 with TRBJ2-5; 13 nucleotides match TRBD2. CDR1 GTSNPN and CDR2 SVGIG come from the germline V gene (reference sequence). The CDR3 consists of 18 residues. V shed 2 bases and J 1 base; nucleotides not matched to a gene: 10. The DNA of the CDR3 is TGTGCCTGGAGTACCCCGTGGACTAGCGGGGGACCCCAAGAGACCCAGTACTTC. Its translation: CAWSTPWTSGGPQETQYF.

CDR3 coding DNA: TGTGCCAGTAGTACCTCCGGGACAGCTTATAACAATGAGCAGTTCTTC. Translated, it gives CASSTSGTAYNNEQFF. The V call is TRBV19, the J call TRBJ2-1; 7 nucleotides align to TRBD1. Germline V gene lookup returns CDR1 LNHDA and CDR2 SQIVND (reference sequence). With V trimmed by 4 bases and J by 5 bases, 11 bases remained unmatched. The length of the CDR3 is 16 residues.

The rearrangement links TRBV3-1 (or the pseudogene TRBV3-2) to TRBJ1-3; D unresolved. V gave up 4 bases and J gave up 0 bases, with 4 bases separating them. This CDR3 spans 13 amino acids. Looked up from germline, CDR1 is LGHDT and CDR2 is YNNKEL (reference sequence). CDR3 sequence: CASSPISGNTIYF. For the CDR3, the DNA is TGTGCCAGCAGCCCCATCTCTGGAAACACCATATATTTT.

The chain uses TRBV5-1 and TRBJ2-7; 7 nucleotides agree with TRBD1. Germline loops: CDR1 SGHRS, CDR2 YFSETQ. The ends lost 1 base at V and 0 bases at J; junction bases unmatched: 7. The CDR3 is 16 amino acids. CDR3 DNA: TGCGCCAGCAGCTTGACAGGGGCCAGTAGCTCCTACGAGCAGTACTTC. It is translated as CASSLTGASSSYEQYF. Combining the CDR3 with reference TRBV5-1 and TRBJ2-7 gives the whole variable domain KAGVTQTPRYLIKTRGQQVTLSCSPISGHRSVSWYQQTPGQGLQFLFEYFSETQRNKGNFPGRFSGRQFSNSRSEMNVSTLELGDSALYLCASSLTGASSSYEQYFGPGTRLTVT.

The genes are TRBV6-4 and TRBJ2-2, with a weak D call TRBD2 (5 bases). Trimming left V 4 bases short and J 2 bases short, with 14 bases between. The CDR3 contains 16 residues. Germline V gives CDR1 MRHNA, CDR2 SNTAGT. The CDR3: CASSVQASPNTGELFF. The CDR3 DNA reads TGTGCCAGCAGTGTTCAGGCTAGCCCTAACACCGGGGAGCTGTTTTTT.

This chain uses TRBV11-2 with TRBJ2-7; 11 bases match TRBD2. The CDR3 is 17 amino acids. The germline CDR1 and CDR2 sequences are SGHAT and FQNNGV. V lost 3 bases and J lost 1; bases outside the gene matches: 8. The CDR3: CASSFSLAGGLSYEQYF. CDR3 coding DNA: TGTGCCAGCAGCTTTTCCCTAGCGGGGGGCCTTTCCTACGAGCAGTACTTC. The entire variable domain, with the rest obtained from reference TRBV11-2 and TRBJ2-7, is as follows: EAGVAQSPRYKIIEKRQSVAFWCNPISGHATLYWYQQILGQGPKLLIQFQNNGVVDDSQLPKDRFSAERLKGVDSTLKIQPAKLEDSAVYLCASSFSLAGGLSYEQYFGPGTRLTVT.

This clone is a singleton in its sample. The J gene is TRBJ1-1, the V gene TRBV7-2, with 9 bases identical to TRBD1. This CDR3 has 13 residues. Trimming removed 5 bases from V and 6 bases from J; junction bases left unmatched: 4. Germline lookup yields CDR1 SGHTA and CDR2 FQGNSA. The CDR3 here is CASSTRQGAEAFF. The CDR3 bases are TGTGCCAGCAGCACCAGACAGGGGGCTGAAGCTTTCTTT.

In its sample, this clone was seen a few times. The chain uses TRBV18 and TRBJ2-1, with a possible D match to TRBD2 (5 bases). Germline CDR1 reads KGHSH; CDR2 reads LQKENI. Between the trimmed V and J ends, which lost 4 bases and 8 bases, there was a span of 9 bases. This CDR3 comprises 12 residues. The CDR3: CASSLQDYEQFF. For the CDR3, the DNA is TGTGCCAGCTCACTTCAGGACTATGAGCAGTTCTTC.

This chain uses TRBV5-8 with TRBJ1-1, with 9 bases aligning to TRBD1. This CDR3 is built from 13 residues. With V trimmed by 4 bases and J by 6 bases, 4 bases remained unmatched. Per germline, CDR1 SGHTS and CDR2 YDEGEE. CDR3 region: CASSKRQGAEAFF. As DNA, the CDR3 is TGTGCCAGCAGCAAAAGACAGGGGGCTGAAGCTTTCTTT.